The following is a T cell receptor (beta chain) sequence with its context. These data belong to a study of blood T cell repertoires in COVID-19. There are 13 residues in the CDR3. The germline V gene encodes CDR1 LGHDT and CDR2 YNNKEL (reference sequence). V shed 6 bases and J shed 7 bases, with 13 bases lying between them. Sequenced by immunoSEQ multiplex PCR; TCRdb stores in-frame clones only, minus some. This repertoire shows 150,000 to 200,000 clones, 84% found once; its top ten account for approximately 2.6%. The receptor was derived from a woman of 80 years or more with COVID-19, enrolled during active disease. The genes are TRBV3-1 (or the pseudogene TRBV3-2) and TRBJ1-5; D call uncertain. Sequencing input: peripheral blood. The CDR3: CASSERGSQPQHF. CDR3 bases: TGTGCCAGCAGTGAACGAGGCTCCCAGCCCCAGCATTTT.